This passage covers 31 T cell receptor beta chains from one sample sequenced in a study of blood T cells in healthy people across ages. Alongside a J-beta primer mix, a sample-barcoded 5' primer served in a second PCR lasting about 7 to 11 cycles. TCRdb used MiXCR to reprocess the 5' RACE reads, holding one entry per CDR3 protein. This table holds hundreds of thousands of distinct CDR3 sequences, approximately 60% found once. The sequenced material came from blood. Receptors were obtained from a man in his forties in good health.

The CDR3 sequence: CASSPQWDRQETQYF. CDR3 bases: TGTGCCAGCAGCCCCCAGTGGGACAGACAAGAGACCCAGTACTTC. This chain connects TRBV11-2 to TRBJ2-4; TRBD1 aligns across 7 bases. The J call is uncertain, as TRBJ2-5 better fits the DNA end. The CDR3 length is 15 residues. Germline-derived CDR1 and CDR2 are SGHAT and FQNNGV.

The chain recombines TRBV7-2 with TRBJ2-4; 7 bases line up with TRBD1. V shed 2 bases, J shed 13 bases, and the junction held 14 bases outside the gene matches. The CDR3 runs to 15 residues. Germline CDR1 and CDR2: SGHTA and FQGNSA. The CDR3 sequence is CASSLLGTALGEQYF. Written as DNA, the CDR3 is TGTGCCAGCAGCTTACTCGGGACAGCCCTGGGGGAGCAGTACTTC.

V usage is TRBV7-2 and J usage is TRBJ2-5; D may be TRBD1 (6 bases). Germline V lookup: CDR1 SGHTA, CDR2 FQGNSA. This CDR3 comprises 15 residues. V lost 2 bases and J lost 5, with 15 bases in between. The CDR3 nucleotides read TGTGCCAGCAGCTTAATGATGGGGGCGCAGGAGACCCAGTACTTC. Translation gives CASSLMMGAQETQYF.

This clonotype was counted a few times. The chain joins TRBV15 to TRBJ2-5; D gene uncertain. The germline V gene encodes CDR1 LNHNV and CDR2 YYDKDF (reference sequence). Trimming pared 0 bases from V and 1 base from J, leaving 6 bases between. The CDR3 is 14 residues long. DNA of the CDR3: TGTGCCACCAGCAGAGATGGATTCCAAGAGACCCAGTACTTC. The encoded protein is CATSRDGFQETQYF.

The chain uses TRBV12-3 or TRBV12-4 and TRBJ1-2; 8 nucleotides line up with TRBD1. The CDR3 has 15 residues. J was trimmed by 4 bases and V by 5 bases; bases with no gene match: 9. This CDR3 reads CASSPRQGQAYGYTF. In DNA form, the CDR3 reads TGTGCCAGCAGTCCTCGACAGGGGCAGGCCTATGGCTACACCTTC.

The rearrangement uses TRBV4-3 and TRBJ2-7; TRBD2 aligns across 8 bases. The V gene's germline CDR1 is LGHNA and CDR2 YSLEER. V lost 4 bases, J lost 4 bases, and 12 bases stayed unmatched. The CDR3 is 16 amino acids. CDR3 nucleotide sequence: TGCGCCAGCAGCCTCGAAAAGCGGGAGAGTCTGTACGAGCAGTACTTC. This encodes CASSLEKRESLYEQYF.

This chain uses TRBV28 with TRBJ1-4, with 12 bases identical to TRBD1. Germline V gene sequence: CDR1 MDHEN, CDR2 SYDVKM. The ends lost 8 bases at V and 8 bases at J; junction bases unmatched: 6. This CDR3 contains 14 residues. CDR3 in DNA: TGTGCCAGCCGCTGGGACAGGGGGCTGGAAAAACTGTTTTTT. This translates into CASRWDRGLEKLFF.

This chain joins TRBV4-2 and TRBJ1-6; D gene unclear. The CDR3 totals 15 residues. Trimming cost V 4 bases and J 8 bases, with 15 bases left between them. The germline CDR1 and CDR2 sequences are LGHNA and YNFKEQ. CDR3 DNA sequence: TGTGCCAGCAGCCCGCGGATCCCACCTGATTCACCCCTCCACTTT. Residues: CASSPRIPPDSPLHF.

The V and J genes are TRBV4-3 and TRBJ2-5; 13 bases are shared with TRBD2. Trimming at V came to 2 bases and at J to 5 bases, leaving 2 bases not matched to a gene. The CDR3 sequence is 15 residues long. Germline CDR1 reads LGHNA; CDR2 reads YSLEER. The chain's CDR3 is CASSQQTSGRETQYF. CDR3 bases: TGCGCCAGCAGCCAACAGACTAGCGGGAGGGAGACCCAGTACTTC.

The CDR3 sequence is CASSLGSTGGKPKNIQYF. The CDR3 DNA reads TGTGCCAGCAGCTTAGGGTCTACAGGGGGCAAGCCCAAAAACATTCAGTACTTC. The V and J genes are TRBV7-8 and TRBJ2-4, with TRBD1 matching over 9 bases. The CDR3 is made up of 18 amino acids. Unmatched junction bases numbered 9, after V lost 1 base and J lost 2 bases. Germline lookup yields CDR1 SGHVS and CDR2 FQNEAQ.

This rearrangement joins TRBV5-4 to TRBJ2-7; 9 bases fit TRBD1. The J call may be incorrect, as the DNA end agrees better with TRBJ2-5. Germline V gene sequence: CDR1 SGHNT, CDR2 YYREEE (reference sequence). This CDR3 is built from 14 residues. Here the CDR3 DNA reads TGTGCCAGCAGCCCTAGGACAGGGGAGGAGACCCAGTACTTC. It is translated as CASSPRTGEETQYF.

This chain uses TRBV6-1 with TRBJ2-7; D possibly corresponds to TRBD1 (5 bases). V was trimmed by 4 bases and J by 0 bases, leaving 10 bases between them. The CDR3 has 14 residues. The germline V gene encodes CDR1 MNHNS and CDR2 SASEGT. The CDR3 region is CASSGQPSSYEQYF. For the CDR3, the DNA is TGTGCCAGCAGTGGACAGCCGTCCTCCTACGAGCAGTACTTC.

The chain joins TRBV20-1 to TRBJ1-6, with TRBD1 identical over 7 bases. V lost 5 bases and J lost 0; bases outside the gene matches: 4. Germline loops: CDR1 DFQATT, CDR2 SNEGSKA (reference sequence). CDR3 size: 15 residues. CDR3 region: CSAWGQSSYNSPLHF. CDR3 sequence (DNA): TGCAGTGCTTGGGGACAGAGCTCCTATAATTCACCCCTCCACTTT.

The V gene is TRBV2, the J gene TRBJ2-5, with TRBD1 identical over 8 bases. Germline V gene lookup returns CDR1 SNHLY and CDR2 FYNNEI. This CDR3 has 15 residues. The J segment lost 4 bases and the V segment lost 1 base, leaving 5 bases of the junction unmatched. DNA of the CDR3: TGTGCCAGCAGTGAAGATCAGGGGGCCTTAGAGACCCAGTACTTC. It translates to CASSEDQGALETQYF. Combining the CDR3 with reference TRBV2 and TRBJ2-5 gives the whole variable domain EPEVTQTPSHQVTQMGQEVILRCVPISNHLYFYWYRQILGQKVEFLVSFYNNEISEKSEIFDDQFSVERPDGSNFTLKIRSTKLEDSAMYFCASSEDQGALETQYFGPGTRLLVL.

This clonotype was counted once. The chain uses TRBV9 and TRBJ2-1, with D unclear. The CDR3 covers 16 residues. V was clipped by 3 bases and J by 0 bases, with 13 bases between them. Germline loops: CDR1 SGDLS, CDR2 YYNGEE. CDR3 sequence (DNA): TGTGCCAGCAGCGCGCGGAGTGGAAACTCCTACAATGAGCAGTTCTTC. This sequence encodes CASSARSGNSYNEQFF. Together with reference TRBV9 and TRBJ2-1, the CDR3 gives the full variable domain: DSGVTQTPKHLITATGQRVTLRCSPRSGDLSVYWYQQSLDQGLQFLIQYYNGEERAKGNILERFSAQQFPDLHSELNLSSLELGDSALYFCASSARSGNSYNEQFFGPGTRLTVL.

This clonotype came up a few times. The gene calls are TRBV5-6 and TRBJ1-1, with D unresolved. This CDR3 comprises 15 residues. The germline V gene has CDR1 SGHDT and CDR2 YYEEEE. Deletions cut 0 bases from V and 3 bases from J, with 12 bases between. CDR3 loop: CASSLGLGRDTEAFF. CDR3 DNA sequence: TGTGCCAGCAGCTTGGGCCTAGGGCGTGACACTGAAGCTTTCTTT.

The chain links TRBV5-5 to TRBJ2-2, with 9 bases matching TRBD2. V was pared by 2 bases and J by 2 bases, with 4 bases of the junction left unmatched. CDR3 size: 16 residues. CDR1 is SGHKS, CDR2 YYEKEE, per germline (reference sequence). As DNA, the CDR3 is TGTGCCAGCAGCTTTGCGGGAGGGGCCAACACCGGGGAGCTGTTTTTT. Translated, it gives CASSFAGGANTGELFF.

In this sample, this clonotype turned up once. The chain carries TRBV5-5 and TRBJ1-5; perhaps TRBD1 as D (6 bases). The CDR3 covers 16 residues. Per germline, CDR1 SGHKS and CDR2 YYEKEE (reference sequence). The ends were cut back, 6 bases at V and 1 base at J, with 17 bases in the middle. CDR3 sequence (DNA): TGTGCCAGCACCCCGCCGGGGGGCGAAAGCAATCAGCCCCAGCATTTT. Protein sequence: CASTPPGGESNQPQHF.

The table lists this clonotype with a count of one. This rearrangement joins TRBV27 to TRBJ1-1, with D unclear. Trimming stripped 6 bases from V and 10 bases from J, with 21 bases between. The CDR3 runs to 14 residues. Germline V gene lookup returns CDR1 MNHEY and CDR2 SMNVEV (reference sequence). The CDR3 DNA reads TGTGCCAGCAGCCGTAGTTCCGGGGAAGCTGGAGCTTTCTTT. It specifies CASSRSSGEAGAFF.

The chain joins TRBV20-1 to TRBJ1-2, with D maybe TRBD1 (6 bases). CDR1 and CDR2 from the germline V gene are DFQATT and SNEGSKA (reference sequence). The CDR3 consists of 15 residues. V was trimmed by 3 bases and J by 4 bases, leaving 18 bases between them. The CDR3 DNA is TGCAGTGCTAGGCCCCCCAAACAGGGTTTCTATGGCTACACCTTC. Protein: CSARPPKQGFYGYTF.

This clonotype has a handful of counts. The chain's CDR3 is CAISESQGDRLYEQYF. Here the CDR3 DNA reads TGTGCCATCAGTGAGTCCCAGGGAGACAGATTATACGAGCAGTACTTC. The chain carries TRBV10-3 and TRBJ2-7; D possibly matches TRBD1 or TRBD2 (5 bases each). Germline values: CDR1 ENHRY, CDR2 SYGVKD. The V and J ends lost 0 bases and 4 bases respectively, with 16 bases between them. The CDR3 extends over 16 amino acids.

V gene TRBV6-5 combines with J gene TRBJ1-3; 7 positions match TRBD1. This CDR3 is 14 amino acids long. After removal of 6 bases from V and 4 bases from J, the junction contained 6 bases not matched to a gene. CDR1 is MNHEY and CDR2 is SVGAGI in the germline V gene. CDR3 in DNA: TGTGCCAGCAGCCGACAGGGCTCAGGAAACACCATATATTTT. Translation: CASSRQGSGNTIYF.

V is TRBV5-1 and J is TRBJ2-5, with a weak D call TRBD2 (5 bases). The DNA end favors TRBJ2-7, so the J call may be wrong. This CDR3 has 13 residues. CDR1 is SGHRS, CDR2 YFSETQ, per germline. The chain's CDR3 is CASSLEVGSEQYF. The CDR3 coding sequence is TGCGCCAGCAGCTTGGAAGTGGGGAGCGAGCAGTACTTC.

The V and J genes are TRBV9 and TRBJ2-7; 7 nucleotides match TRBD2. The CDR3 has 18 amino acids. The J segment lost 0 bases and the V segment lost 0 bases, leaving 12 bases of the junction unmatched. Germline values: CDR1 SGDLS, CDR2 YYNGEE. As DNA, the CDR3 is TGTGCCAGCAGCGTAGGTATTAGCGGGTACACGAGCTCCTACGAGCAGTACTTC. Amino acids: CASSVGISGYTSSYEQYF.

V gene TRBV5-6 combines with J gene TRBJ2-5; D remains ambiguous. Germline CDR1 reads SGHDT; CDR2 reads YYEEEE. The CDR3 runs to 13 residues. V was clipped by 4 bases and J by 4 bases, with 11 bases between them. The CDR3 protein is CASSPTMGETQYF. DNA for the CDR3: TGTGCCAGCAGCCCGACAATGGGAGAGACCCAGTACTTC.

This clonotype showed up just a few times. CDR3 protein: CSARRTADGYTF. In DNA form, the CDR3 reads TGCAGTGCTAGGCGGACAGCAGATGGCTACACCTTC. The chain couples TRBV20-1 to TRBJ1-2; D might be TRBD1 (6 bases). V shed 3 bases and J shed 6 bases, with 11 bases lying between them. Germline CDR1 DFQATT, CDR2 SNEGSKA (reference sequence). The CDR3 is 12 residues long.

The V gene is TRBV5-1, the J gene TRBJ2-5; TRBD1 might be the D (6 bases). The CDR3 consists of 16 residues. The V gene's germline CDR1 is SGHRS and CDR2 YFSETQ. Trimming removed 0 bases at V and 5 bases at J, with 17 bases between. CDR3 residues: CASSLDTGTWGETQYF. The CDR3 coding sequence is TGCGCCAGCAGCTTGGATACAGGGACCTGGGGGGAGACCCAGTACTTC. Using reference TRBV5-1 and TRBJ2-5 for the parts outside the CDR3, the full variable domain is KAGVTQTPRYLIKTRGQQVTLSCSPISGHRSVSWYQQTPGQGLQFLFEYFSETQRNKGNFPGRFSGRQFSNSRSEMNVSTLELGDSALYLCASSLDTGTWGETQYFGPGTRLLVL.

As DNA, the CDR3 is TGCAGTGCTACAGGACAGCCTAACACTGAAGCTTTCTTT. Its translation: CSATGQPNTEAFF. The chain recombines TRBV20-1 with TRBJ1-1, with TRBD1 as a possible D gene (6 bases). Trimming stripped 4 bases from V and 2 bases from J, with 11 bases between. The CDR3 is 13 amino acids. CDR1 DFQATT and CDR2 SNEGSKA come from the germline V gene (reference sequence).

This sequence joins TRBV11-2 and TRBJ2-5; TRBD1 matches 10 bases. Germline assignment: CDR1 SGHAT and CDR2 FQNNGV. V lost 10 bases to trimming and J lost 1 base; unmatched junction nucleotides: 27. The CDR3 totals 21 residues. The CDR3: CATQPRIGSGQGYGTQETQYF. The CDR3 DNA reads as TGTGCCACCCAACCAAGGATTGGGTCGGGACAGGGGTACGGCACCCAAGAGACCCAGTACTTC.

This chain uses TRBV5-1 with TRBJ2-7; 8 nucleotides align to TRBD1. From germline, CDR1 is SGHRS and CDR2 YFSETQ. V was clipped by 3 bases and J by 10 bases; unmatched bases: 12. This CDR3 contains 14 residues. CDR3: CASSYDRGGDTQYF. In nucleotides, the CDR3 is TGCGCCAGCAGCTACGACAGGGGCGGGGATACCCAGTACTTC.

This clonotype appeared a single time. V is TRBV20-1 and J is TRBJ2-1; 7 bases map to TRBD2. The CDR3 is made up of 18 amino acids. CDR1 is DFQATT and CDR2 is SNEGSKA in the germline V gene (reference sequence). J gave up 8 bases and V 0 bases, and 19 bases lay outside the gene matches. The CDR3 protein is CSARDPFGGGIQADEQFF. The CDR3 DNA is TGCAGTGCTAGAGATCCGTTTGGGGGGGGAATCCAAGCGGATGAGCAGTTCTTC.